Presented here are 14 T cell receptor beta chains from one specimen sequenced in a study of T-cell memory formation after mild COVID-19. TCRdb re-derived calls from the 5' RACE reads in MiXCR, one entry per CDR3 protein. The sample has a few hundred thousand distinct CDR3 sequences, approximately 14% seen once. Sequences were obtained from PBMCs or a T cell subset sorted from them (not recorded which). These receptors originate from a man aged 18 to 29 who had mild COVID-19 (a few samples of this study predate the infection). Cell type and time point are not known.

This chain connects TRBV20-1 to TRBJ2-2, with D unresolved. Germline V gene sequence: CDR1 DFQATT, CDR2 SNEGSKA (reference sequence). The CDR3 is made up of 14 amino acids. The V end lost 5 bases, the J end lost 6 bases, and 16 bases lay between the germline ends. CDR3 nucleotide sequence: TGCAGTGCTTCCACGGTGGTAATGGCCGGGGAGCTGTTTTTT. It codes for CSASTVVMAGELFF.

This clonotype appeared many times. V usage is TRBV10-3 and J usage is TRBJ1-5, with D uncertain. V dropped 6 bases and J dropped 2 bases, with 8 bases sitting between them. Germline V lookup: CDR1 ENHRY, CDR2 SYGVKD. The CDR3 totals 13 residues. The chain's CDR3 is CAIRREGNQPQHF. The DNA for the CDR3 is TGTGCCATCAGGAGGGAGGGCAATCAGCCCCAGCATTTT.

Ten or more counts support this clonotype. The V gene is TRBV7-2, the J gene TRBJ2-3; a possible D gene is TRBD1 (6 bases). The CDR3 is 14 amino acids. Trimming took 5 bases from V and 0 from J, leaving 9 bases between them. The germline gives CDR1 SGHTA, CDR2 FQGNSA. The CDR3 spells CASSTRGSTDTQYF. CDR3 coding DNA: TGTGCCAGCAGCACTAGGGGGAGCACAGATACGCAGTATTTT.

In its sample, this clonotype was seen many times. This chain connects TRBV5-1 to TRBJ1-1; D call uncertain. This CDR3 spans 16 amino acids. Per germline, CDR1 SGHRS and CDR2 YFSETQ. The V end lost 4 bases, the J end lost 0 bases, and 16 bases lay between the germline ends. This CDR3 reads CASSPGIVLMNTEAFF. DNA for the CDR3: TGCGCCAGCAGCCCGGGGATTGTCCTTATGAACACTGAAGCTTTCTTT.

The rearrangement links TRBV7-8 to TRBJ2-7; D not certain. V lost 5 bases, J lost 5 bases, and 16 bases lay in between. CDR1 is SGHVS and CDR2 is FQNEAQ in the germline V gene. This CDR3 contains 14 residues. The CDR3 reads CASSPWENPDEQYF. CDR3 sequence (DNA): TGTGCCAGCAGCCCCTGGGAAAATCCGGACGAGCAGTACTTC.

This clonotype was counted many times. The chain combines TRBV6-5 with TRBJ1-5; D perhaps matches TRBD1 (6 bases). CDR1 and CDR2 from the germline V gene are MNHEY and SVGAGI. Trimming removed 5 bases at V and 1 base at J, with 18 bases between. CDR3 size: 17 residues. CDR3 loop: CASSATGLVVSNQPQHF. The CDR3 DNA reads TGTGCCAGCAGTGCAACAGGGTTAGTGGTGAGCAATCAGCCCCAGCATTTT.

The table lists this clonotype with a few counts. The chain uses TRBV9 and TRBJ2-5, with no clear D. V shed 3 bases and J shed 5 bases, with 14 bases lying between them. From germline, CDR1 is SGDLS and CDR2 YYNGEE. This CDR3 has 14 residues. CDR3 residues: CASSATPRWETQYF. The CDR3 DNA reads as TGTGCCAGCAGCGCGACCCCCCGGTGGGAGACCCAGTACTTC. The complete variable domain, with remaining parts taken from reference TRBV9 and TRBJ2-5, reads DSGVTQTPKHLITATGQRVTLRCSPRSGDLSVYWYQQSLDQGLQFLIQYYNGEERAKGNILERFSAQQFPDLHSELNLSSLELGDSALYFCASSATPRWETQYFGPGTRLLVL.

This clonotype was counted many times. This rearrangement joins TRBV5-1 to TRBJ1-5, with 7 nucleotides matching TRBD1. This CDR3 is built from 14 residues. The V segment lost 4 bases and the J segment 9 bases; nucleotides outside the gene matches: 10. Germline V CDR1 and CDR2: SGHRS, YFSETQ. The chain's CDR3 is CASSPTTGNGPQHF. The CDR3 DNA reads TGCGCCAGCAGCCCTACGACAGGGAACGGGCCCCAGCATTTT.

The chain couples TRBV19 to TRBJ1-1; TRBD1 matches at 7 bases. The CDR3 length is 16 residues. Trimming took 7 bases from V and 1 from J; bases not matched to a gene: 12. CDR1 and CDR2 from the germline V gene are LNHDA and SQIVND (reference sequence). Here the CDR3 DNA reads TGTGCCAGTACCTTCCGGGACAGCCCCAGGAACACTGAAGCTTTCTTT. Its translation: CASTFRDSPRNTEAFF.

This chain joins TRBV6-1 and TRBJ2-7; no definite D call. Germline-derived CDR1 and CDR2 are MNHNS and SASEGT. There are 15 residues in the CDR3. V lost 1 base, J lost 3 bases, and 13 bases lay in between. The DNA for the CDR3 is TGTGCCAGCAGTGAAGGTCGCGCACCTATCTACGAGCAGTACTTC. Residues: CASSEGRAPIYEQYF.

The CDR3 DNA reads as TGTGCCAGCAGTTTCGGCACTAGAAGAGATACGCAGTATTTT. This gives the protein CASSFGTRRDTQYF. The chain has TRBV6-5 and TRBJ2-3; the D gene is possibly TRBD2 (5 bases). The germline gives CDR1 MNHEY, CDR2 SVGAGI. The CDR3 is 14 residues long. V was pared by 4 bases and J by 5 bases, with 13 bases between.

This clonotype occurred a few times. The chain uses TRBV12-3 or TRBV12-4 and TRBJ2-1; D may correspond to TRBD1 or TRBD2 (5 bases each). With 4 bases removed from V and 6 bases from J, the gap between germline ends came to 10 bases. The CDR3 runs to 13 residues. The CDR3 spells CASSSGRVNEQFF. The DNA for the CDR3 is TGTGCCAGCAGTTCGGGACGGGTCAATGAGCAGTTCTTC.

This sequence joins TRBV6-2 or TRBV6-3 and TRBJ2-7; D is possibly TRBD2 (8 bases). Trimming removed 6 bases at V and 6 bases at J, with 15 bases between. Germline assignment: CDR1 MNHEY and CDR2 SVGEGT. This CDR3 comprises 13 residues. DNA of the CDR3: TGTGCCAGCAGCCACGGGAGGGGGCCCGAGCAGTACGTC. It translates to CASSHGRGPEQYV.

The gene calls are TRBV19 and TRBJ2-1, with TRBD2 matching over 8 bases. After removal of 4 bases from V and 0 bases from J, the junction contained 5 bases not matched to a gene. CDR3 size: 16 residues. Germline V gives CDR1 LNHDA, CDR2 SQIVND (reference sequence). The CDR3 sequence is CASSSSGASSYNEQFF. The CDR3 DNA is TGTGCCAGTAGTAGTAGCGGGGCGAGCTCCTACAATGAGCAGTTCTTC.